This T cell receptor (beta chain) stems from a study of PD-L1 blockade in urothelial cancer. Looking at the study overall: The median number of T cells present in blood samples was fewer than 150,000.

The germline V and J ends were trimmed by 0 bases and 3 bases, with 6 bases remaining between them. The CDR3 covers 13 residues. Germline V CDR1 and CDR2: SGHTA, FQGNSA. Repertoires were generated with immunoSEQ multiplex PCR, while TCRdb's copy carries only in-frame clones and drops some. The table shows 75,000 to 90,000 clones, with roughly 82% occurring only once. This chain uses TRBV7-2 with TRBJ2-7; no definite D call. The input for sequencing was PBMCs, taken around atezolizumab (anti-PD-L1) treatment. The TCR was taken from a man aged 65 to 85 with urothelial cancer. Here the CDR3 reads CASSLAPDYEQYF. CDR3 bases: TGTGCCAGCAGCTTAGCGCCAGACTACGAGCAGTACTTC.